The T cell receptor (beta chain) described here comes from a study of OX40 agonist ivuxolimab in advanced cancers. Describing the broader study: The costimulatory receptor OX40 (CD134) was targeted by ivuxolimab, a fully human IgG2 agonistic monoclonal antibody. Intravenous ivuxolimab was administered to patients every 2 weeks at six dose levels: 0.01, 0.1, 0.3, 1.5, 3 and 10 mg/kg. Among the roughly 52 dose-escalation patients, 19 had hepatocellular carcinoma, some 15 melanoma, 9 renal cell carcinoma and 9 head and neck cancer. In the dose-escalation cohort, 70% to 85% of patients were male, and the mean age was approximately 64 years, with a range of about 23 to 85. Patients were allowed to have had prior anti-PD-1, anti-PD-L1 or anti-CTLA-4 therapy, and about 40% of the dose-escalation patients had been treated with checkpoint inhibitors. Partial responses occurred in three dose-escalation patients, of whom one had hepatocellular carcinoma and two had cutaneous melanoma. Peripheral TCRbeta sequencing aimed to test whether ivuxolimab altered TCR sequence diversity and caused clonal T-cell expansion. The monotherapy dose-escalation portion (N ≈ 50 patients) of the phase I ivuxolimab trial is reported in the paper. General findings and caveats noted by the study authors: At doses of 0.1 to 3.0 mg/kg, clonal expansion of both CD4+ and CD8+ blood T cells was observed from baseline to week 6. On average, CD8+ T cells showed more expanded clones than CD4+ T cells after ivuxolimab. The antigen specificity of the peripheral T cells that underwent clonal expansion was not determined. Low levels of normalized T-cell clonal expansion were also shown by some nonresponding patients. In the 0.1-3.0 mg/kg groups, partial responders had among the lowest normalized peripheral clonal expansion, particularly in CD8+ T cells.

Genomic DNA was isolated from the sorted cells so that the TCRbeta CDR3 region could be sequenced. TCRbeta CDR3 regions were sequenced using the immunoSEQ Assay. What TCRdb holds here is the immuneACCESS table cut down to in-frame rearrangements. Part of the clones is not present; checked against another copy, under half of the missing clones reflect an unresolved V gene, and the others are unexplained. The sample profile shows roughly 95,000 clones; 85% to 90% of them were found once. The ten most abundant clones make up approximately 2% of the sample. Note on this clone: The antigen it binds to is not known. No base quality values were provided; no much bigger clone lies one nucleotide off.

V lost 3 bases and J lost 0 bases; the stretch between them is 8 bases long. The CDR3 goes from the cysteine to the phenylalanine over 14 residues. Just CDR3 DNA is preserved here, 42 bases in frame from base 1. Reading the germline V gene gives CDR1 SGHVT and CDR2 SQSDAQ. The trial excluded patients who had a history of autoimmune disease or who were on systemic immunosuppression. Peripheral blood for TCR sequencing was collected from all dose cohorts at baseline, on cycle 4 day 1, and on cycle 7 day 1. The samples were taken from a phase I, first-in-human, multicenter, open-label dose-escalation trial of ivuxolimab. Adults with locally advanced or metastatic melanoma, renal cell carcinoma, hepatocellular carcinoma or head and neck squamous cell carcinoma were enrolled in the trial. CD4+ and CD8+ T cells were sorted separately from peripheral blood before TCR sequencing.

The origin of this receptor is an adult with an advanced solid tumor such as melanoma, head and neck, liver or kidney cancer. This specimen was CD4+ or CD8+ T cells sorted from blood, taken in a trial of the OX40 agonist ivuxolimab. In this chain, TRBV7-4 is recombined with TRBJ1-1; a tentative D match to TRBD1 spans 5 bases. CDR3 sequence: CASSFLGVNTEAFF. The bases read TGTGCCAGCAGCTTTTTAGGGGTGAACACTGAAGCTTTCTTT.